Listed here are 3 T cell receptor beta chains from one sample, sequenced in a study of blood T cell repertoires in COVID-19. Some clones are missing from TCRdb's copy, which holds only in-frame ones; the method was immunoSEQ multiplex PCR. The sample includes over 200,000 clones, around nine tenths of them seen just once. What was sequenced was peripheral blood. The receptors here all came from a man aged 35 to 55 who had recovered from COVID-19.

The CDR3 coding sequence is TGTGCCAGCAGTTTGTACAGCCTATCCTACGAGCAGTACTTC. Amino acids: CASSLYSLSYEQYF. This chain links TRBV28 with TRBJ2-7, with D uncertain. The CDR3 covers 14 residues. CDR1 and CDR2 (germline): MDHEN, SYDVKM. V dropped 3 bases and J dropped 1 base, with 10 bases sitting between them.

DNA of the CDR3: TGTGCCAGCAGTTACTCGAGTGATACGCAGTATTTT. It codes for CASSYSSDTQYF. This sequence joins TRBV6-6 and TRBJ2-3; the D is unclear. Trimming took off 0 bases at V and 6 bases at J, with 4 bases between the two ends. CDR3 length: 12 residues. Per the germline V gene, CDR1 is MNHNY and CDR2 is SVGAGI (reference sequence).

This chain connects TRBV18 to TRBJ1-3; unclear D gene. The CDR3 consists of 13 residues. CDR1 is KGHSH, CDR2 LQKENI, per germline. Between the trimmed V and J ends, which lost 2 bases and 5 bases, there was a span of 7 bases. CDR3 nucleotides: TGTGCCAGCTCACCAGCCCTACGAAACACCATATATTTT. It codes for CASSPALRNTIYF.